Described below is a single T cell receptor beta chain sequence and its context. The table came from immunoSEQ multiplex PCR; TCRdb's copy has only in-frame clones and leaves some out. The data show around 94,000 clones, with about 85% seen just once and 4% to 5.5% held by the top ten. This sample was included in a study of identifying expanded T cells in peripheral blood. This TCR was sampled from a person between 18 and 75 years old in good health. The sequenced material came from blood.

DNA for the CDR3: TGTGCCAGCAGTGTTCAGCAGAACACTGAAGCTTTCTTT. The encoded protein is CASSVQQNTEAFF. The chain joins TRBV2 to TRBJ1-1; D remains unclear. Trimming stripped 4 bases from V and 1 base from J, with 7 bases between. The CDR3 is made up of 13 amino acids. Germline V gene sequence: CDR1 SNHLY, CDR2 FYNNEI.